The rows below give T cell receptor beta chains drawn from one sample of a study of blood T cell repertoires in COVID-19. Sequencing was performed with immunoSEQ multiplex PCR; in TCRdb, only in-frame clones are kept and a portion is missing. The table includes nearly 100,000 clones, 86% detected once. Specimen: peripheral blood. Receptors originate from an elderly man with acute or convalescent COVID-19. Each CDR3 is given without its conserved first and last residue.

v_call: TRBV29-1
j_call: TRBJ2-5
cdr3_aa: SVTTGGQETQY

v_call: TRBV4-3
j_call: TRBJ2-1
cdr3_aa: ASSQDPRNEQF

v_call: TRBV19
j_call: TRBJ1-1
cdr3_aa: ASSILGPDTEAF

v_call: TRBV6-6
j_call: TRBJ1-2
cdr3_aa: ASSYQGSYGYT

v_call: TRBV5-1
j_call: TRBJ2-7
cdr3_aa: ASSTSSEDGYEQY

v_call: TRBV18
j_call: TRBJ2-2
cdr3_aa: ASSYGLAGMNTGELF

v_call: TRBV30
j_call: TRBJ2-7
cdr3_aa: AWVRQGSWGYEQY

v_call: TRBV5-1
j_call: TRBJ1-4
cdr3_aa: ASRGGTEEKLF

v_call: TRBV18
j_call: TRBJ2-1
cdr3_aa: ASSPKDRVVSGDNEQF

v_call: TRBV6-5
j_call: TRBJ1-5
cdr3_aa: ASSTQGDQPQH

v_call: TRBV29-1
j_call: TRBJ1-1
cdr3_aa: SAGGANTEAF

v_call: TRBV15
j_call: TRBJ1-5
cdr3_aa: ATSRPGQGIQPQH

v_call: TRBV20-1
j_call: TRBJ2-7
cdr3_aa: SAGDSYEQY

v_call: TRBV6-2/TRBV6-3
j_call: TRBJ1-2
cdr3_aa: ASSDPGQGVYGYT

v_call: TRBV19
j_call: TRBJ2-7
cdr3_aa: ASSTSTGFSHEQY

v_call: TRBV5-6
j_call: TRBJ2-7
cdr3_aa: ASSSGQGMHKY

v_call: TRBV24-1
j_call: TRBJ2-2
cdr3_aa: ATSDWTSGNTGELF

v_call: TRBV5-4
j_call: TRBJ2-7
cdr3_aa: ASSSRDRGPYEQY

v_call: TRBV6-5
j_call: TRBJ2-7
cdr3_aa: ASSPDREVYEQY

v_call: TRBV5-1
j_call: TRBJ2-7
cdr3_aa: ASSPRTSGSYEQY

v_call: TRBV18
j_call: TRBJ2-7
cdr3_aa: ASSRGQGPGYEQY

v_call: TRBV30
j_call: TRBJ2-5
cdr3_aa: AWSALGAGTQY

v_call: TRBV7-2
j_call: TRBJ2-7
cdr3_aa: ASSVDRVLYEQY

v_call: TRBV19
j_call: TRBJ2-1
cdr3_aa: ASSILPAGESEQF

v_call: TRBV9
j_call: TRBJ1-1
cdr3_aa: ASSALSNTEAF

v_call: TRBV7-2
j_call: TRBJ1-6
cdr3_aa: ASSSSGGLYNSPLH

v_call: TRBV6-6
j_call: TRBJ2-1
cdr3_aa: ASSSGDRGGNEQF

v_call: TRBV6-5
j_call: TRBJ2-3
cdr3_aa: ASSQRVTDTQY

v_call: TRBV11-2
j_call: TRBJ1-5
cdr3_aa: ASSLDPGGQPQH

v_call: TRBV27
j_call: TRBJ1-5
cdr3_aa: ASSFWGQGAASNQPQH

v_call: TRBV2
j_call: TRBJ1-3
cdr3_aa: ASSEASRMSGIY

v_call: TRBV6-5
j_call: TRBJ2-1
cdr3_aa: ASSPSGGRSNEQF

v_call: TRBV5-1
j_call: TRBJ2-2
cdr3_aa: ASSLETSGNTGELF

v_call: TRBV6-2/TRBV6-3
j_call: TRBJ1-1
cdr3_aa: ASSGGPAAF

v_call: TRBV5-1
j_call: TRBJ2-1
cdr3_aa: ASSYGLAGGNEQF

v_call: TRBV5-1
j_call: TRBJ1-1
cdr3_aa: ASSLEGGSEAF

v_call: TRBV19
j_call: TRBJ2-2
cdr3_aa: ASSIRTGKNTGELF

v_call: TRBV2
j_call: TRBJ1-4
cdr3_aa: ASSETRLGNEKLF

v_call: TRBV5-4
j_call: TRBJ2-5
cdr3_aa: ASSLEAGRETQY

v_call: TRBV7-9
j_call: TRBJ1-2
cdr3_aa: ASSSMGLNYGYT

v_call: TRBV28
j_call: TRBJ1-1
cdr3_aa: ASRTGDRGSTEAF

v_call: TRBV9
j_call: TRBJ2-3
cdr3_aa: ASSVEGLAGGTDTQY